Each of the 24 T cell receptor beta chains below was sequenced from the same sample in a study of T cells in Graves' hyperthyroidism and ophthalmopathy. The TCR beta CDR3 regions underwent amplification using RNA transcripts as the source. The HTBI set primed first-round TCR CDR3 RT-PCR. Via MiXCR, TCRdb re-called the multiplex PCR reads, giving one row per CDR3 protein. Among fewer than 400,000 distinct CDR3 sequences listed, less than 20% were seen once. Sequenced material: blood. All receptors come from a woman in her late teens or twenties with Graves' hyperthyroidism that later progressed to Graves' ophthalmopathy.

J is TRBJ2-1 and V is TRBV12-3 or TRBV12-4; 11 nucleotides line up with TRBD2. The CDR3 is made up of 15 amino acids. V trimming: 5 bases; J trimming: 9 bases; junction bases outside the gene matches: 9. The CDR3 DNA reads TGTGCCAGCAGTAAACACACTAGCGGGAGCACTGAGCAGTTCTTC. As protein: CASSKHTSGSTEQFF.

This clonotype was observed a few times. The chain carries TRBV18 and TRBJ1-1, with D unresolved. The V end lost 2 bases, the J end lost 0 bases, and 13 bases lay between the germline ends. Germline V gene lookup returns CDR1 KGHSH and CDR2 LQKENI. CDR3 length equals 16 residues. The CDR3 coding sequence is TGTGCCAGCTCACCAAGAGACGCTCCTATGAACACTGAAGCTTTCTTT. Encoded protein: CASSPRDAPMNTEAFF.

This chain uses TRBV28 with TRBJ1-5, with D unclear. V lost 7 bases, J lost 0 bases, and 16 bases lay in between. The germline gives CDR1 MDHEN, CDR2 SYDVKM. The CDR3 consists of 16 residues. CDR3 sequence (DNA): TGTGCCAGCACTCTGTCGGGAATCTATAGCAATCAGCCCCAGCATTTT. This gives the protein CASTLSGIYSNQPQHF.

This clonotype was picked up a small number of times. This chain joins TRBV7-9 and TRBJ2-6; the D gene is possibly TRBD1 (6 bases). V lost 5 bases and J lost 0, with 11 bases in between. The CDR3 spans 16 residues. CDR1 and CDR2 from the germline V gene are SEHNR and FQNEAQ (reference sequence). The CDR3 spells CASSPGVSSGANVLTF. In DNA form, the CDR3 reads TGTGCCAGCAGCCCAGGGGTCAGCTCTGGGGCCAACGTCCTGACTTTC.

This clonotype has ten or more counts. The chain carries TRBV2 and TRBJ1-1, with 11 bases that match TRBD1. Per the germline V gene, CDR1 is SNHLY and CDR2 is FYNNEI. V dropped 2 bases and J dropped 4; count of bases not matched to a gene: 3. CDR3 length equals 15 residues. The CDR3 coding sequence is TGTGCCAGCAGTGAAAGCGGGACAGGGGGCACTGAAGCTTTCTTT. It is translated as CASSESGTGGTEAFF.

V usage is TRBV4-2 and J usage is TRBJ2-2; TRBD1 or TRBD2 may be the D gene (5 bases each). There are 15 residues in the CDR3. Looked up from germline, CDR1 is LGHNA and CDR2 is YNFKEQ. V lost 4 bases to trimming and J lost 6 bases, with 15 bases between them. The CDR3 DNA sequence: TGTGCCAGCAGCCCGGGACGGCTAAACGCCGGGGAGCTGTTTTTT. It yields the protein CASSPGRLNAGELFF.

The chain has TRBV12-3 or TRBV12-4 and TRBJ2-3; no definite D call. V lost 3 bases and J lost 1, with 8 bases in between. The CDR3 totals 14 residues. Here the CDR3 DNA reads TGTGCCAGCAGTTTGACCCTCGGCACAGATACGCAGTATTTT. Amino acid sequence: CASSLTLGTDTQYF.

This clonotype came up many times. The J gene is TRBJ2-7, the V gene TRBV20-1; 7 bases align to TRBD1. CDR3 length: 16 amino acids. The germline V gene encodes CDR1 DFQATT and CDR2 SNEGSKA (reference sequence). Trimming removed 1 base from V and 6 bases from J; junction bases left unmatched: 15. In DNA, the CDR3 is TGCAGTGCTAGAGGCCGAACAGGGGAAAGGGCCTCCGAGCAGTACTTC. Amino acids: CSARGRTGERASEQYF.

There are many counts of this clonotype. The CDR3 spells CAISSTSGRASTTDTQYF. CDR3 nucleotide sequence: TGTGCCATCAGTTCCACTAGCGGGAGGGCCTCAACCACAGATACGCAGTATTTT. The chain links TRBV10-3 to TRBJ2-3, with 13 bases that match TRBD2. V was pared by 5 bases and J by 2 bases, with 10 bases of the junction left unmatched. This CDR3 has 18 residues. Germline V gene lookup returns CDR1 ENHRY and CDR2 SYGVKD.

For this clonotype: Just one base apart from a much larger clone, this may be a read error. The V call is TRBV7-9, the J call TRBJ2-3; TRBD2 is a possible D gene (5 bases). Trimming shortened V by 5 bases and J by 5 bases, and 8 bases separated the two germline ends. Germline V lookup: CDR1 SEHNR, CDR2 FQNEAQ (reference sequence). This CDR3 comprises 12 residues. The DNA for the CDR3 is TGTGCCAGCAGCCCGGACTTAGATACGCAGTATTTT. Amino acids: CASSPDLDTQYF.

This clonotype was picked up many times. Here the CDR3 reads CASKYTRDSNIYGYTF. Here the CDR3 DNA reads TGTGCCAGCAAGTATACCAGGGACAGTAATATCTATGGCTACACCTTC. This chain joins TRBV2 and TRBJ1-2; 7 bases are a match to TRBD1. The ends lost 7 bases at V and 4 bases at J; junction bases unmatched: 15. CDR3 size: 16 residues. Germline values: CDR1 SNHLY, CDR2 FYNNEI.

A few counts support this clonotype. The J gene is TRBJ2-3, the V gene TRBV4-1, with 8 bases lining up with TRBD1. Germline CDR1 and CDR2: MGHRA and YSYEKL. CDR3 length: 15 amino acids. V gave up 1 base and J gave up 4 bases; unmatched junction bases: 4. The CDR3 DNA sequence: TGCGCCAGCAGCCAAGCCGGACAGGGAGCAGATACGCAGTATTTT. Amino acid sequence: CASSQAGQGADTQYF.

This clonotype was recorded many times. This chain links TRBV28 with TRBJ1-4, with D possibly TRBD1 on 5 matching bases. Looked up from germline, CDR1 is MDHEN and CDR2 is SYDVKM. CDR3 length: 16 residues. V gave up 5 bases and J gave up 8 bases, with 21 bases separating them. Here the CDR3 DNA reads TGTGCCAGCAGTCCAACCTGGGGAGGGGAGAGAGAAAAACTGTTTTTT. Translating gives CASSPTWGGEREKLFF.

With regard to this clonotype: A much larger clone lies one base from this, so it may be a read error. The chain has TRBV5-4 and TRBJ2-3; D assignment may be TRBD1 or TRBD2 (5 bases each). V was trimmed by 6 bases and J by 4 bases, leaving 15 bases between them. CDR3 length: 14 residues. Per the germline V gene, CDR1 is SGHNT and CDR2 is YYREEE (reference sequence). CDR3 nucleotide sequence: TGTGCCAGCATCGACGGGACCCACGCAGATACGCAGTATTTT. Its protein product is CASIDGTHADTQYF.

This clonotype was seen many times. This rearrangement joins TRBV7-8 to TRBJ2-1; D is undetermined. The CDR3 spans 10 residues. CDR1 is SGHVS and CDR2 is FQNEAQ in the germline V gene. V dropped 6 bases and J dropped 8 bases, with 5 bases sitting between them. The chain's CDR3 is CASSNDEQFF. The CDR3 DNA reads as TGTGCCAGCAGTAATGATGAGCAGTTCTTC.

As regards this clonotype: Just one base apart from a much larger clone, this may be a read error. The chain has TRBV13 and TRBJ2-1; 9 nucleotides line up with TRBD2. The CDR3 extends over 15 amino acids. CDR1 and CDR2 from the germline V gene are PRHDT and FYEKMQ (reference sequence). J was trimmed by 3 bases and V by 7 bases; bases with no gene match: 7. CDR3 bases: TGTGCCAGCACCGAAGGACTAGCGTGCTACAATGAGCAGTTCTTC. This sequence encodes CASTEGLACYNEQFF.

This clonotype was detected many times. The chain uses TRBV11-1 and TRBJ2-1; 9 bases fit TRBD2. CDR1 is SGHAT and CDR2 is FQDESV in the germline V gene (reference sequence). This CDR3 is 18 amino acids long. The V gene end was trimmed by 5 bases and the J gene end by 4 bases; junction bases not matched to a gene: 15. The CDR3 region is CASSAIAGDPLGYNEQFF. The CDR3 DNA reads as TGTGCCAGCAGCGCCATAGCGGGAGACCCCCTCGGGTACAATGAGCAGTTCTTC.

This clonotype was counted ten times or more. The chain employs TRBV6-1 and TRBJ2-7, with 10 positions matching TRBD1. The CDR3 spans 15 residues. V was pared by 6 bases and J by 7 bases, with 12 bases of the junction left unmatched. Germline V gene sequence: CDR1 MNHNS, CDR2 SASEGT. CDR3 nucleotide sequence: TGTGCCAGCAGCGGCCGCGACAGGGGGCCGGAGGAGCAGTACTTC. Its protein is CASSGRDRGPEEQYF.

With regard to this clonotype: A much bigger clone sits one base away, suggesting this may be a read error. CDR3 in DNA: TGCAGTGCTAGAGATCATAGGGCTAGAGGCTCCTACGAGCAGTACTTC. It codes for CSARDHRARGSYEQYF. The chain uses TRBV20-1 and TRBJ2-7; no clear D gene. CDR1 is DFQATT and CDR2 is SNEGSKA in the germline V gene (reference sequence). Trimming stripped 0 bases from V and 0 bases from J, with 15 bases between. The CDR3 length is 16 residues.

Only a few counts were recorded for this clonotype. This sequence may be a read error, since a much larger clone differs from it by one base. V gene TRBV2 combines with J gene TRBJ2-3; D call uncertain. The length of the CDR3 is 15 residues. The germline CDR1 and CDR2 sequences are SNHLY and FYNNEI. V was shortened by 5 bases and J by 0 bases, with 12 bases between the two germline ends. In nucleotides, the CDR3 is TGTGCCAGCAGTCATACCGTGTCTAGCACAGATACGCAGTATTTT. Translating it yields CASSHTVSSTDTQYF.

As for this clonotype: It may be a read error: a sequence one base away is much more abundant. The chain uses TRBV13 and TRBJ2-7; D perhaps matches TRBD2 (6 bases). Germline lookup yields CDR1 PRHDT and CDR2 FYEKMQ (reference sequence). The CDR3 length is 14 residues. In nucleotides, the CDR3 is TGTGCCGGCAGCCAAGTCGCGGGGTCCTACGAGCAGTACTTC. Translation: CAGSQVAGSYEQYF. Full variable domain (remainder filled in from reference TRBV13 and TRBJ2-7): AAGVIQSPRHLIKEKRETATLKCYPIPRHDTVYWYQQGPGQDPQFLISFYEKMQSDKGSIPDRFSAQQFSDYHSELNMSSLELGDSALYFCAGSQVAGSYEQYFGPGTRLTVT.

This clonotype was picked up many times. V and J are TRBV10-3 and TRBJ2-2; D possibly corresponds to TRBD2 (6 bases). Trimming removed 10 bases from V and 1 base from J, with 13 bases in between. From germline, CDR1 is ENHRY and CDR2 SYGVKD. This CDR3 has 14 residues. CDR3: CATRDGGNTGELFF. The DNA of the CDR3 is TGTGCCACCCGGGACGGGGGGAACACCGGGGAGCTGTTTTTT.

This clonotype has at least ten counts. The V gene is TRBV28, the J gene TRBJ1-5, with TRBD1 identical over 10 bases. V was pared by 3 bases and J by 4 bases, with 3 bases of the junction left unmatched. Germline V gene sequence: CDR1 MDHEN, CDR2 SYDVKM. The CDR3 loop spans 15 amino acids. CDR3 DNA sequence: TGTGCCAGCAGTTTGGGACAGGGGACAAATCAGCCCCAGCATTTT. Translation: CASSLGQGTNQPQHF.

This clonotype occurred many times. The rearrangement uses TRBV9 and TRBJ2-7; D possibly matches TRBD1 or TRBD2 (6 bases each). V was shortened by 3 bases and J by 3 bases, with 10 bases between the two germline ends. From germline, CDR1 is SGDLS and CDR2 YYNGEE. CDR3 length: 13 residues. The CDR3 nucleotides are TGTGCCAGCAGCGACGAGGGGGGCTACGAGCAGTACTTC. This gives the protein CASSDEGGYEQYF.